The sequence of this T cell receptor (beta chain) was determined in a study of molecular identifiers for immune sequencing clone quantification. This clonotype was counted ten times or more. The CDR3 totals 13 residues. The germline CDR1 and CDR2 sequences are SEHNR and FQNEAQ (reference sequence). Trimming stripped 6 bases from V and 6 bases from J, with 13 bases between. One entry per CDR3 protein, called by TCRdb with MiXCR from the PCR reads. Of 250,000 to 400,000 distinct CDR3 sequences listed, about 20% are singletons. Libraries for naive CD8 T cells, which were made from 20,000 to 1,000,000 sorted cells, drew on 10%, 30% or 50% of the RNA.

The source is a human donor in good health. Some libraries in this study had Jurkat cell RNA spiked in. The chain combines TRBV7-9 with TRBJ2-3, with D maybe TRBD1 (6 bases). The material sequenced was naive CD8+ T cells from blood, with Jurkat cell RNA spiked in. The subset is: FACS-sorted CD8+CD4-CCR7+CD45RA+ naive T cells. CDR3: CASRSRGRDTQYF. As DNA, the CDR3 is TGTGCCAGCAGGTCCAGGGGAAGGGATACGCAGTATTTT.